This T cell receptor beta chain was captured by sequencing in a study of T cells expressing NK-cell markers. TCRdb re-called the 5' RACE reads; one entry per CDR3 protein, DNA not given. The sample data list 250,000 to 300,000 distinct CDR3 sequences. The CDR3 runs 16 residues. Germline CDR1 is MNHEY and CDR2 is SVGAGI. The chain is built from TRBV6-5 and TRBJ2-7; TCRdb indicates TRBD1, and absent DNA this call remains unverified. The sequencing input was blood T cells: a sorted CD56 or NKG2C T cell subset, CD4+ or CD8+ T cells, or bulk PBMC T cells (not recorded which). This clonotype was obtained from a woman between 18 and 70 years old in good health. The chain's CDR3 is CASSFPFIGRGYEQYF.